The 7 T cell receptor beta chains below were found in one sample sequenced in a study of shared clonotypes between healthy human individuals. Some clones are missing from TCRdb's copy, which holds only in-frame ones; the method was immunoSEQ multiplex PCR. The sample lists about 2,500,000 clones, about 92% occurring once. The specimen sequenced was naive CD4+ T cells sorted from blood. Subset here: CD45RA+ positively selected. The receptors were gathered from a young man in good health.

The chain joins TRBV5-1 to TRBJ2-7, with D possibly called TRBD1 or TRBD2 (5 bases each). Per germline, CDR1 SGHRS and CDR2 YFSETQ. This CDR3 region has 15 residues. With 4 bases removed from V and 2 bases from J, the gap between germline ends came to 16 bases. The CDR3 is CASSPRDGAPYEQYF. The CDR3 region has the DNA TGCGCCAGCAGCCCCCGGGACGGAGCCCCCTACGAGCAGTACTTC.

This chain links TRBV5-4 with TRBJ1-2; a possible D gene is TRBD1 (5 bases). The CDR3 has 14 amino acids. CDR1 and CDR2 (germline): SGHNT, YYREEE (reference sequence). V was shortened by 0 bases and J by 4 bases, with 10 bases between the two germline ends. The CDR3 here is CASSLEQGAYGYTF. CDR3 nucleotides: TGTGCCAGCAGCTTGGAGCAGGGAGCCTATGGCTACACCTTC.

The genes are TRBV11-2 and TRBJ2-2, with a tentative D call TRBD2 (5 bases). The V end lost 2 bases, the J end lost 3 bases, and 10 bases lay between the germline ends. The CDR3 is 15 amino acids. CDR1 is SGHAT, CDR2 FQNNGV, per germline. The CDR3 sequence is CASSLFRGYTGELFF. The CDR3 region has the DNA TGTGCCAGCAGCTTATTTCGAGGGTACACCGGGGAGCTGTTTTTT. The complete variable domain, with remaining parts taken from reference TRBV11-2 and TRBJ2-2, reads EAGVAQSPRYKIIEKRQSVAFWCNPISGHATLYWYQQILGQGPKLLIQFQNNGVVDDSQLPKDRFSAERLKGVDSTLKIQPAKLEDSAVYLCASSLFRGYTGELFFGEGSRLTVL.

The V gene is TRBV11-2, the J gene TRBJ1-4, with D possibly being TRBD1 (6 bases). The CDR3 runs to 16 residues. Germline assignment: CDR1 SGHAT and CDR2 FQNNGV. The V end lost 2 bases, the J end lost 4 bases, and 14 bases lay between the germline ends. CDR3 region: CASSLWGAQGNEKLFF. The DNA for the CDR3 is TGTGCCAGCAGCTTATGGGGGGCACAGGGTAATGAAAAACTGTTTTTT.

The rearrangement uses TRBV19 and TRBJ2-1; TRBD2 aligns across 7 bases. This CDR3 has 14 residues. Germline CDR1 LNHDA, CDR2 SQIVND (reference sequence). J was trimmed by 9 bases and V by 7 bases; bases with no gene match: 12. The CDR3 nucleotides read TGTGCCAGTATGAGGAGCGGGATGCGGGGTGAGCAGTTCTTC. Translating gives CASMRSGMRGEQFF.

The V and J genes are TRBV19 and TRBJ2-1; 9 nucleotides agree with TRBD1. Germline lookup yields CDR1 LNHDA and CDR2 SQIVND (reference sequence). There are 15 residues in the CDR3. The V segment lost 5 bases and the J segment 7 bases; nucleotides outside the gene matches: 9. The DNA for the CDR3 is TGTGCCAGTAGTTCAATCGGGACAGGGTTTAATGAGCAGTTCTTC. Encoded protein: CASSSIGTGFNEQFF.

The chain joins TRBV2 to TRBJ1-5; D may be TRBD1 (6 bases). CDR3 size: 16 residues. With 8 bases removed from V and 2 bases from J, the gap between germline ends came to 19 bases. CDR1 and CDR2 (germline): SNHLY, FYNNEI. CDR3 sequence reads: CASVDRYYAGNQPQHF. The CDR3 DNA sequence: TGTGCCAGCGTCGACAGGTACTATGCGGGCAATCAGCCCCAGCATTTT.